The following is a TCR beta chain sequence with its context. The V gene's germline CDR1 is SGHRS and CDR2 YFSETQ. The junction had 9 bases not matched to a gene; V was cut back by 0 bases and J by 5 bases. This CDR3 contains 18 residues. The sample originates from a study of T cells in Graves' hyperthyroidism and ophthalmopathy. Orbital computed tomography and thyroid ultrasound, together with serum TRAb and thyroxine and clinical symptoms, were used for diagnoses. It was at first hyperthyroidism diagnosis, before any ophthalmopathy symptoms, that the blood sample was taken. Each 10 ml fresh peripheral blood draw supplied the PBMCs. TCR beta CDR3 sequences were amplified from RNA transcripts. The TCR CDR3 first-round RT-PCR relied on the HTBI primer set. TCRdb passed the multiplex PCR reads through MiXCR, listing each CDR3 protein once. The table includes roughly 580,000 distinct CDR3 sequences, approximately 15% detected once.

V and J are TRBV5-1 and TRBJ2-7; 15 positions agree with TRBD2. The sequence was collected from a young woman with Graves' hyperthyroidism that later progressed to Graves' ophthalmopathy. The sequenced material came from blood. This CDR3 reads CASSLALRTSGRADEQYF. In nucleotides, the CDR3 is TGCGCCAGCAGCTTGGCCCTGAGGACTAGCGGGAGGGCCGACGAGCAGTACTTC.